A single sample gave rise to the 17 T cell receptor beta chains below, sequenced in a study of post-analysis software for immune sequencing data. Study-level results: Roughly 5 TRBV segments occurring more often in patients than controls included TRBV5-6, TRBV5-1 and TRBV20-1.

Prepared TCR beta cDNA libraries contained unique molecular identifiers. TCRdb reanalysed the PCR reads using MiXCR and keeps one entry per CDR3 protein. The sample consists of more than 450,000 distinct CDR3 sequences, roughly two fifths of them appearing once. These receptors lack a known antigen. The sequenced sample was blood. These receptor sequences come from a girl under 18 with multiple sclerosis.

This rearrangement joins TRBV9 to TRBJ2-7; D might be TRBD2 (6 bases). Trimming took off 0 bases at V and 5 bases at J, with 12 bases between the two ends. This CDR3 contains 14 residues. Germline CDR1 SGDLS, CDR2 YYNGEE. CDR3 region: CASSVGLERDEQYF. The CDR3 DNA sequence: TGTGCCAGCAGCGTAGGTCTTGAGCGGGACGAGCAGTACTTC.

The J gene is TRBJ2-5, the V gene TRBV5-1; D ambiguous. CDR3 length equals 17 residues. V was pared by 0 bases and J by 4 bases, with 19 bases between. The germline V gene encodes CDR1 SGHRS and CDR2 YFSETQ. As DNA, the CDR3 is TGCGCCAGCAGCTTGGATTGGGTCCCCGGGCGAAGAGAGACCCAGTACTTC. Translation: CASSLDWVPGRRETQYF.

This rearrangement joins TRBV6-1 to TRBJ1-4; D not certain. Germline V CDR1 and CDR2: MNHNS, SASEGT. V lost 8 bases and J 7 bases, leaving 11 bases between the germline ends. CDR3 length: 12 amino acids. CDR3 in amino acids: CASSFTIEKLFF. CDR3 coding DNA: TGTGCCAGCTCTTTTACAATTGAAAAACTGTTTTTT.

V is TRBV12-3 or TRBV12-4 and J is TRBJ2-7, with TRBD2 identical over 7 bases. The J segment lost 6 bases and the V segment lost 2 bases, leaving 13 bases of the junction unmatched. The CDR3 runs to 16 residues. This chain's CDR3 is CASSLTGRASGGEQYF. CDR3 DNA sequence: TGTGCCAGCAGTTTAACGGGGCGAGCTAGCGGTGGCGAGCAGTACTTC.

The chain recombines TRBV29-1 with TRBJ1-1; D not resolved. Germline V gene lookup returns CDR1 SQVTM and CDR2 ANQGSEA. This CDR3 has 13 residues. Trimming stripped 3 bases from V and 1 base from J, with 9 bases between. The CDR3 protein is CSVDSHPNTEAFF. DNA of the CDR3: TGCAGCGTTGATTCCCACCCGAACACTGAAGCTTTCTTT. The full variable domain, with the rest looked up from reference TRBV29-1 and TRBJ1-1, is SAVISQKPSRDICQRGTSLTIQCQVDSQVTMMFWYRQQPGQSLTLIATANQGSEATYESGFVIDKFPISRPNLTFSTLTVSNMSPEDSSIYLCSVDSHPNTEAFFGQGTRLTVV.

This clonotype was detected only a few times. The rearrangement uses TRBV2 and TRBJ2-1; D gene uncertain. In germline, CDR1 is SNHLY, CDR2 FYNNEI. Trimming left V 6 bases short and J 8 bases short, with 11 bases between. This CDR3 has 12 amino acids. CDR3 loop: CASSALGYEQFF. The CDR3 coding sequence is TGTGCCAGCAGCGCCCTGGGCTATGAGCAGTTCTTC.

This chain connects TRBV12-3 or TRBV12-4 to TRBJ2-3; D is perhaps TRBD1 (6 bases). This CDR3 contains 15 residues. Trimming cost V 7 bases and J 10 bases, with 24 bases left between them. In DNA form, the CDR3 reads TGTGCCAGCACCCCGGGACATATTTTAAGAAGGGCGCAGTATTTT. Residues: CASTPGHILRRAQYF.

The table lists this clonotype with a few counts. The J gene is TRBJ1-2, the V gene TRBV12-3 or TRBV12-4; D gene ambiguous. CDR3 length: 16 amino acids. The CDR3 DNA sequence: TGTGCGGCTGCGGGTCGGGCAGGACTCGCTAACTATGGCTACACCTTC. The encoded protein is CAAAGRAGLANYGYTF.

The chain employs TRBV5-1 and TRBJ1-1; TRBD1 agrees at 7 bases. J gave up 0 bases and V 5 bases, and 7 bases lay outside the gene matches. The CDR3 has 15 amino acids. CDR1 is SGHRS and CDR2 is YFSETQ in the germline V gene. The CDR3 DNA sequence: TGCGCCAGCAGTACCGGGACAGCCATGAACACTGAAGCTTTCTTT. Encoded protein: CASSTGTAMNTEAFF.

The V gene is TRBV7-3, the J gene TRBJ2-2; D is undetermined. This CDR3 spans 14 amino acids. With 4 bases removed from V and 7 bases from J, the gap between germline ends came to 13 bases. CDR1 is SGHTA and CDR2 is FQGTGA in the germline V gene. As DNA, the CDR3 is TGTGCCAGCAGCTCAGCGCTGGGCGTCGGGGAGCTGTTTTTT. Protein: CASSSALGVGELFF.

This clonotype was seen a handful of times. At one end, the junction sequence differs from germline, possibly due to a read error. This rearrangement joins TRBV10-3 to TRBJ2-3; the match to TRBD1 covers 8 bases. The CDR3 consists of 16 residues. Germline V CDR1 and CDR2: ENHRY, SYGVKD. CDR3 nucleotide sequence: TGTGCCATCAGTGAGTCGGCCAGGGGGCAAGGAGATATGCAGTATTTT. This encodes CAISESARGQGDMQYF.

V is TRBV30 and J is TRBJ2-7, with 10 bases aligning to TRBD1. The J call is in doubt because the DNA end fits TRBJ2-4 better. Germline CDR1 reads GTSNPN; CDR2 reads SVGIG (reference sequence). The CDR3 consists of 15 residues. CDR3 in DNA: TGTGCCTGGAGTGTACGACAGGGGGCCCGAAACATTCAGTACTTC. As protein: CAWSVRQGARNIQYF.

CDR3 bases: TGTGCCAGCAGCCAGGGAAGGGCAAATGAGCAGTTCTTC. This translates into CASSQGRANEQFF. The chain links TRBV14 to TRBJ2-1; D ambiguous. V was pared by 3 bases and J by 7 bases, with 10 bases between. The CDR3 sequence is 13 residues long. Germline V gives CDR1 SGHDN, CDR2 FVKESK.

For the CDR3, the DNA is TGTGCCAGCAGTTACGATGGGGCGATGAATGGCTACACCTTC. This gives the protein CASSYDGAMNGYTF. The chain couples TRBV6-6 to TRBJ1-2; D possibly corresponds to TRBD1 (5 bases). Looked up from germline, CDR1 is MNHNY and CDR2 is SVGAGI (reference sequence). V dropped 2 bases and J dropped 6 bases, with 13 bases sitting between them. This CDR3 is built from 14 residues.

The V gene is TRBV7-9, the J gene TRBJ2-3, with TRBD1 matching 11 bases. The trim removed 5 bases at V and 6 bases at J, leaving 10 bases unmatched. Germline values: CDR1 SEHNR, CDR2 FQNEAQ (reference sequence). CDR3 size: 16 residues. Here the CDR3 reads CASSMPRTGGVDTQYF. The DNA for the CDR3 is TGTGCCAGCAGCATGCCACGGACAGGGGGCGTTGATACGCAGTATTTT.

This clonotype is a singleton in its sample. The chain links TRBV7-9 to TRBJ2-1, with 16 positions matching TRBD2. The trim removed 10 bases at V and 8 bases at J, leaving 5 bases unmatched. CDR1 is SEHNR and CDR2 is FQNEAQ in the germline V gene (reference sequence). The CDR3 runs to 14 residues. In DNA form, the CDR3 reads TGTGCCATCGGGACTAGCGGGGGGGTCGATGAGCAGTTCTTC. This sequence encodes CAIGTSGGVDEQFF.

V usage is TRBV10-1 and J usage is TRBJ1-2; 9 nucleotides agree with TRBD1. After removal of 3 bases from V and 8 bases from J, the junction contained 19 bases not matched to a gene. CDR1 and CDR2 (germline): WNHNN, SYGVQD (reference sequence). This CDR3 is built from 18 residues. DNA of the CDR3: TGCGCCAGCAGTGACGCTCCGGGACAGGGTTTTTCCGAGCAAGGCTACACCTTC. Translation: CASSDAPGQGFSEQGYTF.